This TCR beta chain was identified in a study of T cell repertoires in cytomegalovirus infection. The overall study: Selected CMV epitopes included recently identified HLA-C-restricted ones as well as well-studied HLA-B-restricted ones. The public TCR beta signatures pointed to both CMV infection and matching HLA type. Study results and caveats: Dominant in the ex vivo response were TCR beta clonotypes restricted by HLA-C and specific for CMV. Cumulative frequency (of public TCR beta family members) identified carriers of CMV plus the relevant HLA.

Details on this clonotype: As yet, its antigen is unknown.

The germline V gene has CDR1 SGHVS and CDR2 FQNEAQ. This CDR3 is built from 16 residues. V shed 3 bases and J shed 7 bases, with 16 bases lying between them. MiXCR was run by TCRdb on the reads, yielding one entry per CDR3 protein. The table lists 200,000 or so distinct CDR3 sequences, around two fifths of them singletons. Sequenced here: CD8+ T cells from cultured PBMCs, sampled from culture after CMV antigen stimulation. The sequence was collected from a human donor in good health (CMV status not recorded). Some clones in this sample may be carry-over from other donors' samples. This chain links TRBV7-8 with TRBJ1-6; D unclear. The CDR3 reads CASSLMLAPRNSPLHF. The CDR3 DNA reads TGTGCCAGCAGCTTGATGTTAGCACCGCGGAATTCACCCCTCCACTTT.